Shown below are 15 T cell receptor beta chains from a single sample sequenced in a study of blood T cells in healthy people across ages. Alongside a J-beta primer mix, a sample-barcoded 5' primer served in a second PCR lasting roughly 7 to 12 cycles. Each CDR3 protein gets one entry after TCRdb re-called the 5' RACE reads with MiXCR. The sample lists 720,000 or so distinct CDR3 sequences, over 40% occurring once. The sequenced sample was blood. The receptor set was obtained from a man at least 80 years old in good health.

There are many counts of this clonotype. The chain recombines TRBV7-2 with TRBJ2-5; TRBD2 aligns across 12 bases. Germline V CDR1 and CDR2: SGHTA, FQGNSA. The CDR3 spans 17 residues. Germline trimming cut 1 base from V and 5 bases from J; bases unmatched to any gene: 8. The CDR3 reads CASSLVPSGGAEETQYF. CDR3 in DNA: TGTGCCAGCAGCTTAGTTCCTAGCGGGGGGGCGGAGGAGACCCAGTACTTC.

In its sample, this clonotype was seen a few times. The V and J genes are TRBV7-6 and TRBJ2-1; 8 bases are shared with TRBD1. This CDR3 contains 17 residues. Germline trimming cut 0 bases from V and 1 base from J; bases unmatched to any gene: 5. Germline V gene sequence: CDR1 SGHVS, CDR2 FNYEAQ. CDR3: CASSLAQGARSYNEQFF. The CDR3 DNA sequence: TGTGCCAGCAGCTTAGCGCAGGGGGCAAGATCCTACAATGAGCAGTTCTTC.

The chain couples TRBV20-1 to TRBJ2-5, with 12 bases that match TRBD1. The V and J ends lost 2 bases and 11 bases, in that order; junction bases with no gene match: 12. CDR3 size: 15 residues. The germline V gene has CDR1 DFQATT and CDR2 SNEGSKA (reference sequence). The CDR3 bases are TGCAGTGCTAGAACCGCCGGGACAGGGGGCTACGGGCAGTACTTC. Amino acids: CSARTAGTGGYGQYF.

The gene calls are TRBV7-7 and TRBJ2-5, with TRBD2 as a possible D gene (6 bases). Trimming took 4 bases from V and 1 from J, leaving 10 bases between them. Germline CDR1 is SSHAT and CDR2 is FNYEAQ (reference sequence). CDR3 length: 14 amino acids. CDR3 residues: CASSSFGGQETQYF. CDR3 sequence (DNA): TGTGCCAGCAGCTCCTTCGGGGGCCAAGAGACCCAGTACTTC.

This chain joins TRBV24-1 and TRBJ1-5, with D maybe TRBD1 (5 bases). V dropped 3 bases and J dropped 0 bases, with 5 bases sitting between them. Germline V gene data show CDR1 as KGHDR and CDR2 as SFDVKD. The CDR3 is made up of 14 amino acids. CDR3 residues: CATSDRGSNQPQHF. The CDR3 nucleotides are TGTGCCACCAGTGATAGGGGTAGCAATCAGCCCCAGCATTTT.

There are a few counts of this clonotype. The V and J genes are TRBV20-1 and TRBJ2-3; TRBD2 matches at 10 bases. Germline CDR1 is DFQATT and CDR2 is SNEGSKA (reference sequence). The CDR3 sequence is 19 residues long. With V trimmed by 5 bases and J by 0 bases, 17 bases remained unmatched. CDR3 residues: CSAGGGHPLAGASTDTQYF. The CDR3 region has the DNA TGCAGTGCTGGGGGGGGGCACCCGCTAGCGGGAGCTAGCACAGATACGCAGTATTTT.

This clonotype was counted only a few times. The rearrangement uses TRBV24-1 and TRBJ2-5; D not certain. Germline-derived CDR1 and CDR2 are KGHDR and SFDVKD. Trimming left V 3 bases short and J 3 bases short, with 10 bases between. The CDR3 totals 14 residues. CDR3 nucleotide sequence: TGTGCCACCAGTGATAGGGTCCGAAAAGAGACCCAGTACTTC. Its protein product is CATSDRVRKETQYF.

The chain couples TRBV5-1 to TRBJ2-6; no definite D call. The CDR3 is 15 residues long. V gave up 0 bases and J gave up 4 bases, with 8 bases separating them. Germline V gene data show CDR1 as SGHRS and CDR2 as YFSETQ. CDR3 nucleotide sequence: TGCGCCAGCAGCTTGGAAGGGTACGGGGCCAACGTCCTGACTTTC. Translating it yields CASSLEGYGANVLTF. Full variable domain (remainder filled in from reference TRBV5-1 and TRBJ2-6): KAGVTQTPRYLIKTRGQQVTLSCSPISGHRSVSWYQQTPGQGLQFLFEYFSETQRNKGNFPGRFSGRQFSNSRSEMNVSTLELGDSALYLCASSLEGYGANVLTFGAGSRLTVL.

Note on this clonotype: Mismatch with germline at one junction end may stem from a read error. V is TRBV20-1 and J is TRBJ2-5; TRBD1 aligns across 8 bases. Germline CDR1 DFQATT, CDR2 SNEGSKA (reference sequence). The CDR3 runs 13 residues. The CDR3: CSARGQGKETQYF. The CDR3 coding sequence is TGCAGTGCCAGAGGACAGGGCAAAGAGACCCAGTACTTC.

The CDR3 DNA reads as TGCAGTGCTAGAGATCCTGGGACATCAGACTACGAGCAGTACTTC. Its protein is CSARDPGTSDYEQYF. The chain uses TRBV20-1 and TRBJ2-7; a weak D match, TRBD1 (6 bases). The CDR3 has 15 amino acids. Germline V gives CDR1 DFQATT, CDR2 SNEGSKA (reference sequence). Trimming took 0 bases from V and 3 from J, leaving 15 bases between them.

This clonotype showed up just a few times. The V gene is TRBV28, the J gene TRBJ2-7; 12 nucleotides line up with TRBD2. The V gene's germline CDR1 is MDHEN and CDR2 SYDVKM. V gave up 4 bases and J gave up 1 base; unmatched junction bases: 2. The CDR3 is 15 residues long. The CDR3 spells CASSSLAGGSYEQYF. CDR3 bases: TGTGCCAGCAGTTCACTAGCGGGAGGTTCCTACGAGCAGTACTTC.

The CDR3, as DNA: TGCAGTGCTAGAGACAGGGTTAAAACAGATACGCAGTATTTT. Translation gives CSARDRVKTDTQYF. The V and J genes are TRBV20-1 and TRBJ2-3; a weak D match, TRBD1 (5 bases). The germline gives CDR1 DFQATT, CDR2 SNEGSKA (reference sequence). Trimming pared 0 bases from V and 3 bases from J, leaving 10 bases between. CDR3 size: 14 residues.

This clonotype was found many times. The V call is TRBV4-2, the J call TRBJ2-1, with 12 nucleotides matching TRBD2. Germline V lookup: CDR1 LGHNA, CDR2 YNFKEQ. The junction had 4 bases not matched to a gene; V was cut back by 3 bases and J by 7 bases. CDR3 length equals 15 residues. The CDR3 nucleotides are TGTGCCAGCAGCCAGACTAGCGGGAGCCATAATGAGCAGTTCTTC. Protein: CASSQTSGSHNEQFF.

J is TRBJ1-1 and V is TRBV7-9; maybe TRBD1 (5 bases). V lost 7 bases, J lost 3 bases, and 12 bases lay in between. This CDR3 is 13 amino acids long. Germline V gene sequence: CDR1 SEHNR, CDR2 FQNEAQ (reference sequence). In DNA, the CDR3 is TGTGCCAGCACTCCCCAGGGTCACACTGAAGCTTTCTTT. Translated, it gives CASTPQGHTEAFF.

Points on this clonotype: A junction end diverges from the germline sequence, so it may reflect a read error. The chain uses TRBV7-7 and TRBJ2-1, with 7 bases aligning to TRBD2. This CDR3 contains 16 residues. Germline lookup yields CDR1 SSHAT and CDR2 FNYEAQ (reference sequence). The CDR3 reads CASSLMGGSGFNEQFF. The DNA of the CDR3 is TGTGCTAGCAGCTTAATGGGCGGGAGCGGTTTCAATGAGCAGTTCTTC.